This T cell receptor beta chain is from a study of identical twins. This clonotype has ten or more counts. Its specificity is unknown. Regarding the study as a whole: For out-of-frame alpha sequences shared by twins, low generation probability was in excess. For cord blood, abundant beta clonotypes had fewer insertions, unlike memory repertoires, which showed none. Models predicted less out-of-frame TCR alpha sharing in monozygotic twins than was found. Twins shared beta out-of-frame sequences in excess, but this excess was weaker.

MiXCR, applied by TCRdb to the 5' RACE reads, yields one record per CDR3 protein. Of 1.5 million to 2 million distinct CDR3 sequences in the sample, about 31% were seen once. Material: cord blood. This sequence was found in a newborn girl in good health.

This chain's CDR3 is CSVERGQGETQYF. The DNA of the CDR3 is TGCAGCGTTGAAAGGGGACAGGGGGAGACCCAGTACTTC. The chain is built from TRBV29-1 and TRBJ2-5, with TRBD1 matching 10 bases. V was clipped by 2 bases and J by 5 bases; unmatched bases: 2. CDR3 length: 13 residues. Germline V gene sequence: CDR1 SQVTM, CDR2 ANQGSEA.